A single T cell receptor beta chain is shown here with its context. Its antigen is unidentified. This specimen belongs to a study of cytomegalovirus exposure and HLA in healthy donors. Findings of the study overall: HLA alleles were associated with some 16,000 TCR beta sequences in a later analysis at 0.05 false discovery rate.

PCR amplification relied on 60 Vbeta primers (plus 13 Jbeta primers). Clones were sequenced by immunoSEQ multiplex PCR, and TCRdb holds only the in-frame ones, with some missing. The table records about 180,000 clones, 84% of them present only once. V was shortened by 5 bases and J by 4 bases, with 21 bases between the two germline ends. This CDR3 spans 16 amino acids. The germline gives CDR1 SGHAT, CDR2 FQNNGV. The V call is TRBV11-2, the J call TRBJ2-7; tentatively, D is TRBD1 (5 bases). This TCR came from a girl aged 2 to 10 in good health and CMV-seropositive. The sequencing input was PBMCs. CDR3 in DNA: TGTGCCAGCAGCCCGTTGCAGGGCAGGGTACTGTACGAGCAGTACTTC. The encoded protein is CASSPLQGRVLYEQYF.